The 22 T cell receptor beta chains given below trace back to one sample, sequenced in a study of blood T cell repertoires in COVID-19. Repertoires were generated with immunoSEQ multiplex PCR, while TCRdb's copy carries only in-frame clones and drops some. The data show tens of thousands of clones, with approximately 85% seen just once and 18% held by the top ten. Sequenced material: peripheral blood. The receptors were gathered from a human donor in a cohort sampled during active COVID-19.

This clone showed up just a few times. The chain employs TRBV7-8 and TRBJ2-2; D may be TRBD2 (6 bases). This CDR3 spans 15 amino acids. Trimming cost V 4 bases and J 6 bases, with 15 bases left between them. Germline V gene lookup returns CDR1 SGHVS and CDR2 FQNEAQ. The CDR3, as DNA: TGTGCCAGCAGCTCGATCGCGGGGTTTGCCGGGGAGCTGTTTTTT. Amino acids: CASSSIAGFAGELFF.

To note about this clone: The conserved phenylalanine or tryptophan is not found at the CDR3 terminus, so this likely reflects a read error. The DNA is left out, because the CDR3 cannot be placed on it with certainty; the CDR3 is given as TCRdb lists it. The chain's CDR3 is CARSLGATSGAPSC. This chain links TRBV5-3 with TRBJ2-7; the table's D call TRBD2 went unverified against the DNA. TRBV5-3 is labeled an ORF, and its function is uncertain. Counting both end residues, the CDR3 totals 14 amino acids.

The V gene is TRBV29-1, the J gene TRBJ2-7; D is unresolved. In germline, CDR1 is SQVTM, CDR2 ANQGSEA. Trimming removed 3 bases from V and 3 bases from J, with 6 bases in between. The CDR3 consists of 11 residues. Here the CDR3 reads CSVEVSYEQYF. The CDR3 nucleotides are TGCAGCGTTGAGGTCAGCTACGAGCAGTACTTC.

The chain recombines TRBV27 with TRBJ1-6, with TRBD1 matching 9 bases. CDR1 and CDR2 from the germline V gene are MNHEY and SMNVEV (reference sequence). The V segment lost 6 bases and the J segment 10 bases; nucleotides outside the gene matches: 4. The CDR3 totals 13 residues. CDR3 in DNA: TGTGCCAGCAGGGGACAGGGTTCCTCACCCCTCCACTTT. It codes for CASRGQGSSPLHF.

The CDR3 region is CASSSYSTGELFF. CDR3 DNA sequence: TGTGCCAGCAGCTCTTACAGCACCGGGGAGCTGTTTTTT. The chain combines TRBV7-2 with TRBJ2-2; no reliable D call. The germline CDR1 and CDR2 sequences are SGHTA and FQGNSA. CDR3 length: 13 residues. V was cut by 4 bases and J by 4 bases, with 7 bases left in between.

The chain recombines TRBV14 with TRBJ1-6, with TRBD1 matching 8 bases. Trimming at V came to 4 bases and at J to 8 bases, leaving 4 bases not matched to a gene. There are 14 residues in the CDR3. CDR1 and CDR2 (germline): SGHDN, FVKESK. DNA of the CDR3: TGTGCCAGCAGCCGGACAGGGTTCGATTCACCCCTCCACTTT. The encoded protein is CASSRTGFDSPLHF.

The rearrangement joins TRBV24-1 to TRBJ2-3; TRBD2 is a possible D gene (5 bases). Germline values: CDR1 KGHDR, CDR2 SFDVKD. This CDR3 has 15 amino acids. The germline V and J ends were trimmed by 7 bases and 1 base, with 14 bases remaining between them. The chain's CDR3 is CATSDGLFRTDTQYF. CDR3 sequence (DNA): TGTGCCACCAGCGACGGACTGTTTCGCACAGATACGCAGTATTTT.

In its sample, this clone was seen once. This sequence joins TRBV15 and TRBJ2-7; 8 bases agree with TRBD2. Losses at the gene ends were 5 bases for V and 0 bases for J; bases not matched to a gene: 9. CDR3 length equals 16 residues. In germline, CDR1 is LNHNV, CDR2 YYDKDF (reference sequence). Here the CDR3 reads CATSSTGGGVSYEQYF. The CDR3 DNA reads TGTGCCACCAGCTCTACCGGGGGGGGAGTCTCCTACGAGCAGTACTTC.

The chain has TRBV2 and TRBJ2-7, with TRBD1 as a possible D gene (6 bases). CDR1 is SNHLY and CDR2 is FYNNEI in the germline V gene. The CDR3 spans 13 residues. V shed 5 bases and J shed 3 bases, with 11 bases lying between them. The DNA for the CDR3 is TGTGCCAGCAGTCTGGGACACGGCTACGAGCAGTACTTC. Amino acids: CASSLGHGYEQYF.

The chain has TRBV7-2 and TRBJ1-1; the D gene is possibly TRBD1 (5 bases). V was shortened by 5 bases and J by 3 bases, with 10 bases between the two germline ends. From germline, CDR1 is SGHTA and CDR2 FQGNSA. The CDR3 sequence is 13 residues long. CDR3 sequence reads: CASSPGQDTEAFF. CDR3 in DNA: TGTGCCAGCAGCCCAGGACAAGACACTGAAGCTTTCTTT.

The chain carries TRBV6-1 and TRBJ2-7; 7 nucleotides line up with TRBD1. In germline, CDR1 is MNHNS, CDR2 SASEGT. The CDR3 has 13 residues. V was pared by 2 bases and J by 4 bases, with 2 bases of the junction left unmatched. CDR3 loop: CASSELQGYEQYF. For the CDR3, the DNA is TGTGCCAGCAGTGAACTACAGGGGTACGAGCAGTACTTC.

Only a few counts were recorded for this clone. The CDR3 protein is CASSSLGTGGTGEQYF. The CDR3 DNA reads TGTGCCAGCAGCTCCCTCGGGACAGGGGGCACGGGCGAGCAGTACTTC. The rearrangement uses TRBV27 and TRBJ2-7; 12 bases line up with TRBD1. With V trimmed by 6 bases and J by 6 bases, 12 bases remained unmatched. This CDR3 region has 16 residues. Germline values: CDR1 MNHEY, CDR2 SMNVEV (reference sequence).

The chain has TRBV24-1 and TRBJ2-3, with a weak D call TRBD1 (6 bases). Germline V CDR1 and CDR2: KGHDR, SFDVKD. The CDR3 length is 16 residues. V lost 1 base and J lost 2, with 12 bases in between. CDR3 region: CATSDLKGVLTDTQYF. The CDR3 DNA reads TGTGCCACCAGTGATTTAAAGGGGGTTCTCACAGATACGCAGTATTTT.

The chain joins TRBV5-1 to TRBJ1-3; no firm D call. The CDR3 has 16 residues. V lost 1 base and J lost 0, with 11 bases in between. Germline V CDR1 and CDR2: SGHRS, YFSETQ. The CDR3 DNA reads TGCGCCAGCAGCTTGAGGACGGGATTCTCTGGAAACACCATATATTTT. It encodes CASSLRTGFSGNTIYF.

J is TRBJ1-6 and V is TRBV9; TRBD1 agrees at 8 bases. V was pared by 4 bases and J by 10 bases, with 10 bases of the junction left unmatched. Germline CDR1 SGDLS, CDR2 YYNGEE. The length of the CDR3 is 15 residues. The DNA for the CDR3 is TGTGCCAGCAGCTCGCCCCCAGGGGGCGGGTCACCCCTCCACTTT. This translates into CASSSPPGGGSPLHF.

This chain links TRBV5-6 with TRBJ1-2; maybe TRBD1 (6 bases). CDR1 and CDR2 (germline): SGHDT, YYEEEE. Deletions cut 3 bases from V and 1 base from J, with 13 bases between. The CDR3 spans 15 residues. The CDR3 reads CASSYQTGFNYGYTF. DNA for the CDR3: TGTGCCAGCAGCTATCAGACAGGCTTTAACTATGGCTACACCTTC. Full variable domain (missing parts from reference TRBV5-6 and TRBJ1-2): DAGVTQSPTHLIKTRGQQVTLRCSPKSGHDTVSWYQQALGQGPQFIFQYYEEEERQRGNFPDRFSGHQFPNYSSELNVNALLLGDSALYLCASSYQTGFNYGYTFGSGTRLTVV.

The chain links TRBV3-1 (or the pseudogene TRBV3-2) to TRBJ1-2; 9 bases align to TRBD1. Losses at the gene ends were 2 bases for V and 3 bases for J; bases not matched to a gene: 7. The CDR3 totals 16 residues. Germline CDR1 is LGHDT and CDR2 is YNNKEL (reference sequence). CDR3 sequence: CASSQPHRGLYYGYTF. The CDR3 region has the DNA TGTGCCAGCAGCCAACCACACAGGGGGCTCTACTATGGCTACACCTTC.

The rearrangement joins TRBV10-2 to TRBJ2-1; 9 bases match TRBD2. Germline-derived CDR1 and CDR2 are WSHSY and SAAADI. This CDR3 contains 14 residues. V gave up 4 bases and J gave up 3 bases; unmatched junction bases: 1. CDR3 sequence: CASSGAGGYNEQFF. The CDR3 region has the DNA TGCGCCAGCAGTGGAGCGGGGGGCTACAATGAGCAGTTCTTC.

V and J are TRBV4-3 and TRBJ2-3, with TRBD2 matching 10 bases. CDR1 LGHNA and CDR2 YSLEER come from the germline V gene. This CDR3 comprises 16 residues. J lost 8 bases, V lost 1 base, and 9 bases had no gene match. The CDR3 here is CASSQVLAGSTGTQYF. CDR3 coding DNA: TGCGCCAGCAGCCAAGTACTAGCGGGGTCCACGGGTACGCAGTATTTT.

This chain uses TRBV24-1 with TRBJ1-4; 10 nucleotides match TRBD1. Germline loops: CDR1 KGHDR, CDR2 SFDVKD. V gave up 7 bases and J gave up 7 bases; unmatched junction bases: 8. CDR3 length equals 15 residues. CDR3 in amino acids: CATSPGQGEGEKLFF. CDR3 nucleotide sequence: TGTGCCACCAGCCCCGGACAGGGGGAAGGTGAAAAACTGTTTTTT.

The chain recombines TRBV6-2 or TRBV6-3 with TRBJ2-3, with 8 bases that match TRBD1. The germline V gene has CDR1 MNHEY and CDR2 SVGEGT. V shed 0 bases, J shed 0 bases, and the junction held 11 bases outside the gene matches. This CDR3 is built from 19 residues. The CDR3 DNA sequence: TGTGCCAGCAGTTACTCGACCTCACAGGGGGGATTTAGCACAGATACGCAGTATTTT. The encoded protein is CASSYSTSQGGFSTDTQYF.

The rearrangement uses TRBV15 and TRBJ1-1; a weak D match, TRBD1 (5 bases). V was trimmed by 1 base and J by 1 base, leaving 10 bases between them. The germline V gene encodes CDR1 LNHNV and CDR2 YYDKDF (reference sequence). This CDR3 spans 15 amino acids. In DNA form, the CDR3 reads TGTGCCACCAGCAGAGGGGGCAGACCGAACACTGAAGCTTTCTTT. It yields the protein CATSRGGRPNTEAFF. Full variable domain (rest looked up from reference TRBV15 and TRBJ1-1): DAMVIQNPRYQVTQFGKPVTLSCSQTLNHNVMYWYQQKSSQAPKLLFHYYDKDFNNEADTPDNFQSRRPNTSFCFLDIRSPGLGDTAMYLCATSRGGRPNTEAFFGQGTRLTVV.